This paragraph covers one T cell receptor beta chain sequence. Its target is not known. This specimen comes from a study of cytomegalovirus exposure and HLA in healthy donors. Whole-study results and caveats: Associated with HLA alleles at 0.05 false discovery rate in a later analysis were some 16,000 TCR beta sequences. Specific recognition of CMV antigens was confirmed in vitro for three chains (all CMV-associated).

Regarding donors, all were healthy bone marrow donors. The PCR ran on 60 Vbeta and 13 Jbeta primers. Sequencing used immunoSEQ multiplex PCR; TCRdb keeps in-frame clones, though not all of them. This sample has 150,000 or so clones, with around 72% found just once. Input material: PBMCs. This clonotype originated in a female donor in good health and CMV-seronegative.

CDR3 in amino acids: CSVWLEGPQYF. The DNA for the CDR3 is TGCAGCGTTTGGTTGGAGGGGCCCCAGTACTTC. The chain couples TRBV29-1 to TRBJ2-5, with D possibly being TRBD2 (6 bases). V was clipped by 5 bases and J by 9 bases, with 13 bases between them. Germline assignment: CDR1 SQVTM and CDR2 ANQGSEA. The CDR3 sequence is 11 residues long.